This TCR beta chain was recovered during a study of T-cell reconstitution after alpha-beta-depleted transplantation in children. As concerns this clonotype: What it binds is unknown.

Overall study findings and caveats: Surviving thymic progenitors and recipient T cells were the source of high TCRbeta diversity at day 60 in some patients. Where alpha-beta T cells came from about two months after transplant was reportedly several hundred expanded graft clones. Newly generated T cells supplied most T-cell counts and diversity one year post-transplant.

Library preparation (for TCRbeta) was performed with unique molecular identifiers. TCRdb recomputed calls from the PCR reads with MiXCR, one row per CDR3 protein. This sample has hundreds of thousands of distinct CDR3 sequences, with roughly 16% found just once. Trimming took 2 bases from V and 4 from J, leaving 9 bases between them. The CDR3 covers 14 residues. Germline V lookup: CDR1 SGDLS, CDR2 YYNGEE. This sequence was found in a male patient under 18 who had a stem cell transplant for acute lymphoblastic leukemia, so the T cells may come from the graft donor. V gene TRBV9 combines with J gene TRBJ2-2; either TRBD1 or TRBD2 may fit D (6 bases each). The sample in question was PBMCs, mostly from graft donor cells, obtained 360 days after TCRalphabeta/CD19-depleted stem cell transplant. CDR3: CASSVEGGTGELFF. The CDR3 DNA reads TGTGCCAGCAGCGTGGAGGGGGGCACCGGGGAGCTGTTTTTT.